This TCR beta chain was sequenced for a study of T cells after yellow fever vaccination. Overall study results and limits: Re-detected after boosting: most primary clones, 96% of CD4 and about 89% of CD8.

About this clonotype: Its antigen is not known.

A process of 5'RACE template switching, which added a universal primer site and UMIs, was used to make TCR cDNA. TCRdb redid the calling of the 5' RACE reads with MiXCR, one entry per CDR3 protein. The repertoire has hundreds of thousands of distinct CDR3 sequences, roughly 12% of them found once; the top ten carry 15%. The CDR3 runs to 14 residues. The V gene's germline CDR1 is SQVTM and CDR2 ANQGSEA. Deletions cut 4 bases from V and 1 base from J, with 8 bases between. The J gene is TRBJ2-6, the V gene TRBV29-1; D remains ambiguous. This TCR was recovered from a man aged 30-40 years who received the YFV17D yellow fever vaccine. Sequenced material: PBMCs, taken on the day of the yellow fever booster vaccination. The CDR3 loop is CSVADLSGANVLTF. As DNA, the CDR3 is TGCAGCGTTGCAGACCTATCTGGGGCCAACGTCCTGACTTTC.